Sequencing of this T cell receptor beta chain was carried out in a study of beta chain features in type 1 diabetes. Overall study findings and caveats: A pattern of fewer insertions and more deletions at VDJ junctions was seen in type 1 diabetes patients. Type 1 diabetes patients had TCRB CDR3s that were shorter (moderately but significantly so) in all four CD4+ subsets. Among patients, naive, central memory and Treg TCRB repertoires appeared more similar than among healthy donors.

As every portion of the isolated RNA was reverse transcribed, the sequencing read expressed TCRB transcripts. Sequencing used immunoSEQ multiplex PCR; TCRdb keeps in-frame clones, though not all of them. The sample yields more than 250,000 clones, just over 20% seen once. The sample holds one count of this clone. Its antigen is not known. Germline CDR1 is SQVTM and CDR2 is ANQGSEA. V shed 6 bases and J 6 bases; nucleotides not matched to a gene: 4. The CDR3 runs 12 residues. Sorted populations all had greater than 95% purity. The chain uses TRBV29-1 and TRBJ2-2; 7 nucleotides match TRBD1. The sample was naive CD4+ T cells from blood. The receptor comes from a middle-aged woman with type 1 diabetes. CDR3 sequence: CSVVQGAGELFF. The CDR3 DNA reads as TGCAGCGTGGTTCAGGGGGCCGGGGAGCTGTTTTTT.